Sequencing of this TCR beta chain was carried out in a study of shared clonotypes between healthy human individuals. Background on the study: CD4 naive cells filled three plates per donor, CD4 memory three, CD8 naive two and CD8 memory one.

The CDR3 runs to 15 residues. Germline trimming cut 4 bases from V and 4 bases from J; bases unmatched to any gene: 2. CDR1 and CDR2 from the germline V gene are SSHAT and FNYEAQ (reference sequence). Donors were Caucasian adults residing in Nashville, Tennessee, USA. The authors' processing: Junction-only immunoSEQ sequences carried no quality scores, so filtering differed. Clones were read by immunoSEQ multiplex PCR, and TCRdb kept only the in-frame ones, dropping some. The V and J calls and clone size were taken over from that table, and D and trimming were inferred from the DNA. Of 400,000 to 600,000 clones in the sample, about 96% were seen once. Study results and limitations: Sorted-subset sequencing, rarefaction showed, was incomplete despite large depth.

Turning to this clone: Its target is not known.

Specimen: naive CD4+ T cells sorted from blood. Subset noted: CD45RA+ positively selected. The chain couples TRBV7-7 to TRBJ2-3; TRBD2 aligns across 13 bases. The sequence was obtained from a woman aged 30 to 39 in good health. Here the CDR3 DNA reads TGTGCCAGCAGCTCAGGACTAGCGGGAGCAGATACGCAGTATTTT. This sequence encodes CASSSGLAGADTQYF.